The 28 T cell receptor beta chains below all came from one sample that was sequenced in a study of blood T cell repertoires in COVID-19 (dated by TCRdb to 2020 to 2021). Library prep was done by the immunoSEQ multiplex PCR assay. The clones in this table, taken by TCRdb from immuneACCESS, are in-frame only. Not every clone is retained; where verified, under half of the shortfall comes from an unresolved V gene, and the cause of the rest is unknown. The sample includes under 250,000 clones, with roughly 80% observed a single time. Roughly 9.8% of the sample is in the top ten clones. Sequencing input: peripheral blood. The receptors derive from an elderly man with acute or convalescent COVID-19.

The CDR3 DNA is TGTGCCAGCAGTTCCGGGGAGACCCAGTACTTC. Translation gives CASSSGETQYF. The chain recombines TRBV6-6 with TRBJ2-5; D is ambiguous. CDR3 length: 11 amino acids. Germline assignment: CDR1 MNHNY and CDR2 SVGAGI (reference sequence). V shed 4 bases and J shed 5 bases, with 5 bases lying between them.

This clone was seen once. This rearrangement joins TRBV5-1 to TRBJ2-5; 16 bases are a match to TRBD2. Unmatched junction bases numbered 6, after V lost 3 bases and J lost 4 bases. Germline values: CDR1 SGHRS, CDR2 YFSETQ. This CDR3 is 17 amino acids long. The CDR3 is CASSYPGLAGGRETQYF. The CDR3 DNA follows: TGCGCCAGCAGCTACCCGGGACTAGCGGGAGGGAGAGAGACCCAGTACTTC.

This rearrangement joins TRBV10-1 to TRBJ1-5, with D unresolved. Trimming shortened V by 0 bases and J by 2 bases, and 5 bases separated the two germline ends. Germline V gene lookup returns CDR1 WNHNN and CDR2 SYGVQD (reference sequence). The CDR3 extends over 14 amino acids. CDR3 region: CASSESRGNQPQHF. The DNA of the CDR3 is TGCGCCAGCAGTGAGTCGAGGGGCAATCAGCCCCAGCATTTT.

DNA for the CDR3: TGTGCCAGCCTTACTAACTACGAGCAGTACTTC. Protein product: CASLTNYEQYF. The V call is TRBV27, the J call TRBJ2-7; D gene uncertain. Germline lookup yields CDR1 MNHEY and CDR2 SMNVEV (reference sequence). V lost 8 bases to trimming and J lost 3 bases, with 8 bases between them. The CDR3 totals 11 residues.

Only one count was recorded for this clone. The CDR3 spells CASSFGQGIKPQHF. The CDR3 coding sequence is TGTGCCAGCAGCTTCGGACAGGGAATAAAGCCCCAGCATTTT. This chain uses TRBV5-6 with TRBJ1-5; TRBD1 agrees at 8 bases. This CDR3 spans 14 amino acids. The junction had 6 bases not matched to a gene; V was cut back by 2 bases and J by 8 bases. Germline V lookup: CDR1 SGHDT, CDR2 YYEEEE. The variable domain in full, completed from reference TRBV5-6 and TRBJ1-5, reads DAGVTQSPTHLIKTRGQQVTLRCSPKSGHDTVSWYQQALGQGPQFIFQYYEEEERQRGNFPDRFSGHQFPNYSSELNVNALLLGDSALYLCASSFGQGIKPQHFGDGTRLSIL.

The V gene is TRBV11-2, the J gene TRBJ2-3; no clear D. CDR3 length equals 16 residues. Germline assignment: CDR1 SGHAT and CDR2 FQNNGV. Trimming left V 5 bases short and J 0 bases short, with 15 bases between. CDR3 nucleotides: TGTGCCAGCAGCCCCTTTACGAGTAGAAGCACAGATACGCAGTATTTT. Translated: CASSPFTSRSTDTQYF.

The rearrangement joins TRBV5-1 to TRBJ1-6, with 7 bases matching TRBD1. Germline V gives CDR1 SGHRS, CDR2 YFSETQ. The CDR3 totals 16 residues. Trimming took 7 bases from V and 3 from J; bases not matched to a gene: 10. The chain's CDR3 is CASAWGQLRYNSPLHF. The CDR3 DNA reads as TGCGCCAGCGCCTGGGGACAGCTACGCTATAATTCACCCCTCCACTTT.

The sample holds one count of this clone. CDR3 DNA sequence: TGTGCCAGCAGTGAAGCGCTTCGACAGGGGAGCTCTGGAAACACCATATATTTT. Its translation: CASSEALRQGSSGNTIYF. The genes are TRBV2 and TRBJ1-3; 8 nucleotides match TRBD1. Germline V lookup: CDR1 SNHLY, CDR2 FYNNEI. The CDR3 has 18 residues. Trimming cost V 0 bases and J 0 bases; bases outside gene matches: 7.

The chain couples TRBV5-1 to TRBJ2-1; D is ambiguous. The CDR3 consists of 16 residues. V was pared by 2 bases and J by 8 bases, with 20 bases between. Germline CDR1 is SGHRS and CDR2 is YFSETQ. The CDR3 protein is CASSFLGTPKSDEQFF. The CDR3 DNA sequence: TGCGCCAGCAGCTTTTTAGGCACCCCGAAGAGCGATGAGCAGTTCTTC. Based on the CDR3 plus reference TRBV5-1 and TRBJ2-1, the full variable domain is KAGVTQTPRYLIKTRGQQVTLSCSPISGHRSVSWYQQTPGQGLQFLFEYFSETQRNKGNFPGRFSGRQFSNSRSEMNVSTLELGDSALYLCASSFLGTPKSDEQFFGPGTRLTVL.

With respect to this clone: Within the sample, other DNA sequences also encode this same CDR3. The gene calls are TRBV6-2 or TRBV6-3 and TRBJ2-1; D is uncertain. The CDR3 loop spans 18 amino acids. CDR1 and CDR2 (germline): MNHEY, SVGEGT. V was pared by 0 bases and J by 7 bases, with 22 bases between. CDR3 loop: CASSYSNRGQVARNEQFF. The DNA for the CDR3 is TGTGCCAGCAGTTACTCGAACCGTGGGCAGGTCGCCAGGAATGAGCAGTTCTTC.

This CDR3 reads CASSPPTGSPGELFF. CDR3 in DNA: TGTGCCAGCTCACCACCGACAGGGTCCCCCGGGGAGCTGTTTTTT. This chain connects TRBV18 to TRBJ2-2; 7 positions agree with TRBD1. The CDR3 has 15 residues. Germline V lookup: CDR1 KGHSH, CDR2 LQKENI. J gave up 6 bases and V 0 bases, and 4 bases lay outside the gene matches. Complete variable domain (other parts from reference TRBV18 and TRBJ2-2): NAGVMQNPRHLVRRRGQEARLRCSPMKGHSHVYWYRQLPEEGLKFMVYLQKENIIDESGMPKERFSAEFPKEGPSILRIQQVVRGDSAAYFCASSPPTGSPGELFFGEGSRLTVL.

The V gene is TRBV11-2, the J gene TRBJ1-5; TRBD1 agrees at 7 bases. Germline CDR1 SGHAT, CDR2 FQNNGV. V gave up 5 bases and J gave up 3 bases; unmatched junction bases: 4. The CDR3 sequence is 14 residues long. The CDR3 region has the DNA TGTGCCAGCAGCCCGACAGGGAACAATCAGCCCCAGCATTTT. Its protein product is CASSPTGNNQPQHF.

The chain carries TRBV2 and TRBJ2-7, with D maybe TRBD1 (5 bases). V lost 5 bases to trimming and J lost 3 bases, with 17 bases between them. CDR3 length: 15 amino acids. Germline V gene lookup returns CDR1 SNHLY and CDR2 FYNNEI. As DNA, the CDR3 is TGTGCCAGCAGTCTACAGGTTCTACTTCGCTACGAGCAGTACTTC. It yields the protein CASSLQVLLRYEQYF.

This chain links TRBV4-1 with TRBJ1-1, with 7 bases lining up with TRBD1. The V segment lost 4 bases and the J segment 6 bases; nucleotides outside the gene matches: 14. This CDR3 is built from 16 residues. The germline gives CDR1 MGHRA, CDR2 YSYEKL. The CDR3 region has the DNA TGCGCCAGCAGCCCAAAGGAACAGGGGCTGGGGGCTGAAGCTTTCTTT. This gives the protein CASSPKEQGLGAEAFF.

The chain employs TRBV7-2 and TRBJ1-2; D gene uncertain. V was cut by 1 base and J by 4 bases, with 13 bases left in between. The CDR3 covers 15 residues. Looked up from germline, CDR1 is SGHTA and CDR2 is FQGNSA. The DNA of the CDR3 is TGTGCCAGCAGCTTAGTTATGGACTTTGGCTATGGCTACACCTTC. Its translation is CASSLVMDFGYGYTF.

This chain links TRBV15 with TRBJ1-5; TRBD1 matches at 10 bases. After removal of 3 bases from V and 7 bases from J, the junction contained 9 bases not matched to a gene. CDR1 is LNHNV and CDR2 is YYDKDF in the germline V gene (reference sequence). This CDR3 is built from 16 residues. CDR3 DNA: TGTGCCACCAGCAGCCGGGACAGGGGCCCCTGGCAGCCCCAGCATTTT. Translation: CATSSRDRGPWQPQHF.

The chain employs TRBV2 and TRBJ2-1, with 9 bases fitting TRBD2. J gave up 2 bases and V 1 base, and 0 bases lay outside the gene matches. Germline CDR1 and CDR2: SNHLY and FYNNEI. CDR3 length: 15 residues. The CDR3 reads CASSEERGAYNEQFF. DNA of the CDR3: TGTGCCAGCAGTGAAGAGCGGGGGGCCTACAATGAGCAGTTCTTC.

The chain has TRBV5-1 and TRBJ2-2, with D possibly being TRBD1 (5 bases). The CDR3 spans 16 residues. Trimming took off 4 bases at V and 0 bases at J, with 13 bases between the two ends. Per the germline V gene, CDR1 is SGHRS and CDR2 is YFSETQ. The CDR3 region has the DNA TGCGCCAGCAGCACACAGGCTTTCGCGAACACCGGGGAGCTGTTTTTT. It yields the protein CASSTQAFANTGELFF.

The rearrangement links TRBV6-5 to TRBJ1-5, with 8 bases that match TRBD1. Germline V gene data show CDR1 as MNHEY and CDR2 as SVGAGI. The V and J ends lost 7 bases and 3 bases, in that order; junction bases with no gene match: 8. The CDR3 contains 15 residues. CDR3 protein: CASTPQGADNQPQHF. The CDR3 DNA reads TGTGCCAGCACCCCGCAGGGGGCCGACAATCAGCCCCAGCATTTT.

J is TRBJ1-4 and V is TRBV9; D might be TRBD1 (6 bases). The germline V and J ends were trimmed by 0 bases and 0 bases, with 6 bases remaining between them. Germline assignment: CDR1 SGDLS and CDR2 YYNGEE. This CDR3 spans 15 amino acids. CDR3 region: CASSVEGATNEKLFF. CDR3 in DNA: TGTGCCAGCAGCGTAGAGGGGGCAACTAATGAAAAACTGTTTTTT.

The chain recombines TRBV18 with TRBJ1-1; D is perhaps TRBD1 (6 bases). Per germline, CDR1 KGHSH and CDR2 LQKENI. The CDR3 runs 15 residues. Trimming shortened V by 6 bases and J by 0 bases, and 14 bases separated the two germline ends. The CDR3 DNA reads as TGTGCCAGCTCCCTCTACAGGGAGATGAACACTGAAGCTTTCTTT. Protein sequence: CASSLYREMNTEAFF. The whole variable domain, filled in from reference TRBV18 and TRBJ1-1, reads NAGVMQNPRHLVRRRGQEARLRCSPMKGHSHVYWYRQLPEEGLKFMVYLQKENIIDESGMPKERFSAEFPKEGPSILRIQQVVRGDSAAYFCASSLYREMNTEAFFGQGTRLTVV.

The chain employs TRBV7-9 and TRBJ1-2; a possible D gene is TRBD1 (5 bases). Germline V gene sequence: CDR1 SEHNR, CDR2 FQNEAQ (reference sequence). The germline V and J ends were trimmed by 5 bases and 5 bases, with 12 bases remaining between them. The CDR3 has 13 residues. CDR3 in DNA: TGTGCCAGCAGCCCCCGGCAGGGATATGGCTACACCTTC. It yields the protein CASSPRQGYGYTF.

For the CDR3, the DNA is TGCAGCGCGAGATGGGACAGGGCGACAGATACGCAGTATTTT. This encodes CSARWDRATDTQYF. This chain uses TRBV29-1 with TRBJ2-3; 9 bases match TRBD1. The V and J ends lost 7 bases and 3 bases, in that order; junction bases with no gene match: 8. Germline CDR1 and CDR2: SQVTM and ANQGSEA. The CDR3 has 14 residues.

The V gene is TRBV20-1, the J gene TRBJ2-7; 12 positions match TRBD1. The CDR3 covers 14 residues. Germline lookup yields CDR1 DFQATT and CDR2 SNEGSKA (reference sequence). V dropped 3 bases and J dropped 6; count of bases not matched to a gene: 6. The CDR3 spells CSASRGTGGGEQYF. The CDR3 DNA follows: TGCAGTGCTAGTCGCGGGACAGGGGGCGGCGAGCAGTACTTC.

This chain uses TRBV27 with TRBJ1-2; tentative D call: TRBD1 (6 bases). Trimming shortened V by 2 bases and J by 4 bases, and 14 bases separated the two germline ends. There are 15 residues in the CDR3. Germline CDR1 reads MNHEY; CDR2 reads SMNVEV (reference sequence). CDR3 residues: CASSLDPTGFYGYTF. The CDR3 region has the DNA TGTGCCAGCAGTTTAGACCCTACAGGGTTCTATGGCTACACCTTC.

The CDR3 loop reads CASSPEGGLGRSGNTIYF. In DNA form, the CDR3 reads TGTGCCAGCTCACCAGAAGGAGGGTTGGGGCGCTCTGGAAACACCATATATTTT. The chain is built from TRBV18 and TRBJ1-3, with a possible D match to TRBD1 (5 bases). CDR3 length: 18 residues. V was pared by 2 bases and J by 0 bases, with 17 bases between. The germline V gene has CDR1 KGHSH and CDR2 LQKENI.

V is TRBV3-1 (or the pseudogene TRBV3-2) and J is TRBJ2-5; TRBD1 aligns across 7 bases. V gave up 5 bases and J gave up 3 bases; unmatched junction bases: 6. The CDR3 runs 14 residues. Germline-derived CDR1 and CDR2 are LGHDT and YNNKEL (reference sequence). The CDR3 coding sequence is TGTGCCAGCAGCTACTACAGGGGAAAAGAGACCCAGTACTTC. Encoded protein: CASSYYRGKETQYF.

The CDR3 DNA reads TGTGCCAGCTCACCTCTCGCGGGGGAGGCGTACGGCTACACCTTC. This encodes CASSPLAGEAYGYTF. The V and J genes are TRBV18 and TRBJ1-2, with D tentatively TRBD1 (5 bases). The V gene lost 3 bases and the J gene lost 8 bases, with 19 bases spanning the gap. Germline CDR1 reads KGHSH; CDR2 reads LQKENI. This CDR3 has 15 residues.